These 29 T cell receptor beta chains were sequenced from one sample in a study of CD8+CD57+ T cells in acquired aplastic anemia (dated by TCRdb to between 2018 and 2020). The patients picked for sequencing were ones in whom flow cytometry had shown an expansion of CD8+CD57+ cells. Sequenced using an Illumina HiSeq 2000. Profiling of TCR beta VDJ combinations and CDR3 sequences used genomic DNA as the template. TCRdb reprocessed the public reads (quality trimming at Q25 with fastp, clone calling with MiXCR) and kept in-frame beta chains. Rows with a matching CDR3 protein are joined into one entry that keeps the most common DNA and genes. The sample includes around 430,000 distinct CDR3 sequences, with under 40% observed a single time. The ten largest clones represent around 0.82% of the sample. Sequenced material: sorted CD4+, CD8+, or CD8+CD57+ T cells (not recorded which) from PBMCs. The receptors shown here come from a human donor with aplastic anemia.

The chain links TRBV30 to TRBJ2-7, with a weak D call TRBD2 (6 bases). The germline V and J ends were trimmed by 3 bases and 3 bases, with 9 bases remaining between them. Germline CDR1 and CDR2: GTSNPN and SVGIG (reference sequence). The CDR3 consists of 12 residues. CDR3 sequence: CAWRYGSYEQYF. The CDR3 DNA reads as TGTGCCTGGAGGTACGGGAGCTACGAGCAGTACTTC.

A remark on this clonotype: A read error may explain this, as a much larger clone is one base away. The chain employs TRBV20-1 and TRBJ1-1; 12 bases map to TRBD1. CDR3 length equals 13 residues. After removal of 7 bases from V and 4 bases from J, the junction contained 4 bases not matched to a gene. The V gene's germline CDR1 is DFQATT and CDR2 SNEGSKA (reference sequence). CDR3 region: CSVPGQGATEAFF. In nucleotides, the CDR3 is TGCAGTGTGCCGGGACAGGGGGCCACTGAAGCTTTCTTT.

This clonotype was observed a handful of times. The gene calls are TRBV6-1 and TRBJ2-7; maybe TRBD2 (6 bases). With 6 bases removed from V and 0 bases from J, the gap between germline ends came to 15 bases. This CDR3 is built from 15 residues. Germline V gene lookup returns CDR1 MNHNS and CDR2 SASEGT. The CDR3 DNA follows: TGTGCCAGCAGCGCCTATAGCGGAAGCTCCTACGAGCAGTACTTC. Translated, it gives CASSAYSGSSYEQYF.

At least ten counts were recorded for this clonotype. The chain is built from TRBV5-1 and TRBJ1-5; the D is unclear. Trimming stripped 1 base from V and 0 bases from J, with 8 bases between. The germline V gene encodes CDR1 SGHRS and CDR2 YFSETQ. The CDR3 length is 15 residues. The CDR3 region is CASSLFPGSNQPQHF. CDR3 DNA sequence: TGCGCCAGCAGCTTGTTCCCTGGTAGCAATCAGCCCCAGCATTTT.

This clonotype occurred many times. The chain carries TRBV20-1 and TRBJ1-1; D not resolved. Germline assignment: CDR1 DFQATT and CDR2 SNEGSKA (reference sequence). V dropped 0 bases and J dropped 0 bases, with 8 bases sitting between them. This CDR3 region has 14 residues. CDR3 sequence: CSAREGGVNTEAFF. In DNA form, the CDR3 reads TGCAGTGCTAGAGAGGGCGGTGTGAACACTGAAGCTTTCTTT.

As concerns this clonotype: The junction departs from the called germline gene at one end, perhaps through a read error. The CDR3 DNA sequence: TGTGCCAGCAGCCAGGTTGGGACTAGCGGACAAGAGACCCAGTACTTC. Amino acid sequence: CASSQVGTSGQETQYF. This rearrangement joins TRBV10-2 to TRBJ2-5, with 11 bases matching TRBD2. The CDR3 is 16 residues long. Per germline, CDR1 WSHSY and CDR2 SAAADI.

This clonotype showed up just a few times. This rearrangement joins TRBV5-5 to TRBJ1-5; D is undetermined. V was trimmed by 1 base and J by 9 bases, leaving 17 bases between them. Looked up from germline, CDR1 is SGHKS and CDR2 is YYEKEE (reference sequence). This CDR3 contains 15 residues. The DNA of the CDR3 is TGTGCCAGCAGCTTGTTACGTGGGGTCACGGGGCCCCAGCATTTT. It codes for CASSLLRGVTGPQHF.

This clonotype occurred many times. This chain links TRBV19 with TRBJ2-7; TRBD2 matches at 11 bases. The CDR3 consists of 16 residues. Germline lookup yields CDR1 LNHDA and CDR2 SQIVND (reference sequence). V was clipped by 6 bases and J by 6 bases; unmatched bases: 13. The CDR3: CASRGLAGGHVSEQYF. DNA of the CDR3: TGTGCCAGTAGAGGACTAGCGGGCGGCCATGTCTCCGAGCAGTACTTC.

This clonotype was detected ten times or more. DNA for the CDR3: TGTGCCAGCAGCCCCGGGACTAGCGGGAGGAATGAGCAGTTCTTC. Its translation: CASSPGTSGRNEQFF. V is TRBV11-2 and J is TRBJ2-1; 15 bases line up with TRBD2. The CDR3 is made up of 15 amino acids. The junction had 3 bases not matched to a gene; V was cut back by 5 bases and J by 7 bases. Germline V gives CDR1 SGHAT, CDR2 FQNNGV.

On this clonotype: It is likely a read error, because the conserved phenylalanine at the end of the CDR3 is missing. It is unclear where the CDR3 begins or ends on the DNA, so no DNA is shown, and the CDR3 is as TCRdb lists it. The CDR3: CASSRVRQ. The V call is TRBV7-2, the J call TRBJ2-7; TRBD1, as called in the table, went unchecked against the DNA. Ends included, the CDR3 has 8 residues. CDR1 is SGHTA and CDR2 is FQGNSA in the germline V gene.

The chain couples TRBV6-1 to TRBJ1-2; 10 bases agree with TRBD1. This CDR3 region has 14 residues. CDR1 and CDR2 from the germline V gene are MNHNS and SASEGT. V gave up 6 bases and J gave up 7 bases; unmatched junction bases: 8. CDR3 bases: TGTGCCAGCAGAGACAGGGGGCAAAGGCGTGGCTACACCTTC. It codes for CASRDRGQRRGYTF.

This clonotype has at least ten counts. The chain is built from TRBV20-1 and TRBJ2-7; 8 nucleotides agree with TRBD2. J gave up 1 base and V 3 bases, and 5 bases lay outside the gene matches. The germline V gene encodes CDR1 DFQATT and CDR2 SNEGSKA (reference sequence). This CDR3 has 14 amino acids. The CDR3 DNA reads as TGCAGTGCTAGGTCGTTAGCGGGATCCTACGAGCAGTACTTC. Its protein is CSARSLAGSYEQYF.

A note on this clonotype: This may be a read error, as it is one base from a much larger clone. The CDR3 does not close with the conserved phenylalanine or tryptophan, likely indicating a read error. The V gene is TRBV19, the J gene TRBJ1-5; TRBD1 agrees at 9 bases. This CDR3 has 16 amino acids. Germline trimming cut 4 bases from V and 7 bases from J; bases unmatched to any gene: 11. From germline, CDR1 is LNHDA and CDR2 SQIVND (reference sequence). CDR3 region: CASSTNPGQGIQPQHS. CDR3 in DNA: TGTGCCAGTAGTACCAATCCAGGACAGGGGATACAGCCCCAGCATTCT.

Regarding this clonotype: This may be a read error, as it is one base from a much larger clone. Because the CDR3 is missing its conserved closing phenylalanine or tryptophan, this is likely a read error. The chain couples TRBV19 to TRBJ1-5; D may be TRBD1 (6 bases). The CDR3 consists of 14 residues. The V and J ends lost 10 bases and 3 bases respectively, with 16 bases between them. Germline loops: CDR1 LNHDA, CDR2 SQIVND (reference sequence). The CDR3 loop is CAIGTKTFNQPQHS. For the CDR3, the DNA is TGTGCCATTGGGACAAAAACATTCAATCAGCCCCAGCATTCT.

This chain joins TRBV6-1 and TRBJ1-3, with D possibly TRBD1 on 5 matching bases. The CDR3 has 14 amino acids. V was cut by 6 bases and J by 6 bases, with 15 bases left in between. Germline values: CDR1 MNHNS, CDR2 SASEGT. CDR3 loop: CASRNTIGANTIYF. CDR3 DNA: TGTGCCAGCAGAAACACCATAGGGGCAAACACCATATATTTT.

This clonotype occurred many times. V and J are TRBV19 and TRBJ2-7; 9 bases are shared with TRBD2. Trimming took 3 bases from V and 3 from J; bases not matched to a gene: 6. This CDR3 has 15 amino acids. CDR1 and CDR2 from the germline V gene are LNHDA and SQIVND (reference sequence). The CDR3 protein is CASSMALAGIYEQYF. CDR3 nucleotide sequence: TGTGCCAGTAGTATGGCCCTAGCGGGAATCTACGAGCAGTACTTC.

In its sample, this clonotype was seen many times. This chain connects TRBV10-3 to TRBJ2-1, with 10 bases fitting TRBD2. V dropped 10 bases and J dropped 5; count of bases not matched to a gene: 8. From germline, CDR1 is ENHRY and CDR2 SYGVKD. The length of the CDR3 is 14 residues. The CDR3 loop reads CATSLAGANNEQFF. The DNA of the CDR3 is TGTGCCACCTCGCTAGCGGGAGCCAACAATGAGCAGTTCTTC.

The CDR3: CSVVAGAGDDEQFF. Written as DNA, the CDR3 is TGCAGTGTTGTAGCGGGGGCCGGCGACGATGAGCAGTTCTTC. V is TRBV20-1 and J is TRBJ2-1; 9 nucleotides align to TRBD2. The CDR3 extends over 14 amino acids. J lost 8 bases, V lost 7 bases, and 12 bases had no gene match. Germline V gives CDR1 DFQATT, CDR2 SNEGSKA (reference sequence).

This chain uses TRBV11-1 with TRBJ2-5; 8 bases are a match to TRBD1. This CDR3 is 14 amino acids long. The V gene's germline CDR1 is SGHAT and CDR2 FQDESV (reference sequence). J gave up 5 bases and V 6 bases, and 8 bases lay outside the gene matches. The CDR3 sequence: CASSFDRGGETQYF. CDR3 DNA sequence: TGTGCCAGCAGTTTTGACAGGGGCGGTGAGACCCAGTACTTC.

The chain employs TRBV29-1 and TRBJ1-1; TRBD1 matches at 8 bases. The CDR3 consists of 14 residues. Germline CDR1 is SQVTM and CDR2 is ANQGSEA. J lost 4 bases, V lost 4 bases, and 8 bases had no gene match. CDR3 in amino acids: CSVAGRGQGTEAFF. CDR3 sequence (DNA): TGCAGCGTTGCAGGCAGGGGGCAAGGCACTGAAGCTTTCTTT.

This clonotype showed up just once. A clone one base away is much larger, so this may be a read error. The V and J genes are TRBV24-1 and TRBJ2-1; possible D gene TRBD2, 6 bases. Trimming took off 0 bases at V and 0 bases at J, with 14 bases between the two ends. From germline, CDR1 is KGHDR and CDR2 SFDVKD. The CDR3 sequence is 18 residues long. This CDR3 is CATSDLDSGLGSYNEQFF. The CDR3 region has the DNA TGTGCCACCAGTGATTTGGACTCGGGACTGGGCTCCTACAATGAGCAGTTCTTC.

V gene TRBV2 combines with J gene TRBJ1-2; possible D gene TRBD1, 6 bases. V lost 6 bases to trimming and J lost 8 bases, with 19 bases between them. This CDR3 has 14 amino acids. CDR1 SNHLY and CDR2 FYNNEI come from the germline V gene. The CDR3 sequence: CASSGPLRGRGYTF. The CDR3, as DNA: TGTGCCAGCAGCGGACCTCTCAGGGGAAGAGGCTACACCTTC.

This clonotype was detected a few times. The V gene is TRBV29-1, the J gene TRBJ2-7; the D is unclear. CDR1 is SQVTM, CDR2 ANQGSEA, per germline. V gave up 6 bases and J gave up 3 bases, with 15 bases separating them. CDR3 size: 13 residues. The CDR3 coding sequence is TGCAGCGTAAACCCAGGAATAGGCTACGAGCAGTACTTC. Protein product: CSVNPGIGYEQYF.

The sample holds one count of this clonotype. With a much larger clone just one base away, this may be a read error. The chain carries TRBV7-2 and TRBJ2-4, with a tentative D call TRBD2 (5 bases). CDR3 length: 13 residues. Germline CDR1 is SGHTA and CDR2 is FQGNSA. The DNA for the CDR3 is TGTGCCAGCGCAACCCTAGCCAAAAACATTCAGCACTTC. Protein sequence: CASATLAKNIQHF.

This clonotype was seen only once. The rearrangement links TRBV10-3 to TRBJ2-7, with TRBD1 matching 8 bases. Germline V gene sequence: CDR1 ENHRY, CDR2 SYGVKD. The CDR3 has 12 amino acids. V shed 11 bases, J shed 1 base, and the junction held 4 bases outside the gene matches. CDR3 loop: CAGTGLSYEQYF. The CDR3 nucleotides are TGTGCCGGGACAGGACTATCCTACGAGCAGTACTTC.

The V gene is TRBV2, the J gene TRBJ2-7; perhaps TRBD1 as D (5 bases). The CDR3 is 14 residues long. CDR1 SNHLY and CDR2 FYNNEI come from the germline V gene. V gave up 5 bases and J gave up 0 bases, with 11 bases separating them. The CDR3 loop is CASSFKGISYEQYF. In DNA form, the CDR3 reads TGTGCCAGCAGTTTTAAGGGGATCTCCTACGAGCAGTACTTC.

CDR3 DNA sequence: TGTGCTAGTGGGACCGGACCCAACAATGAGCAGTTCTTC. Translated, it gives CASGTGPNNEQFF. The V and J genes are TRBV12-5 and TRBJ2-1; no clear D gene. Trimming left V 6 bases short and J 5 bases short, with 11 bases between. In germline, CDR1 is LGHNT, CDR2 FRNRAP. The CDR3 totals 13 residues.

In this sample, this clonotype turned up many times. The gene calls are TRBV25-1 and TRBJ2-5; 10 nucleotides align to TRBD2. The V gene's germline CDR1 is MGHDK and CDR2 SYGVNS. This CDR3 contains 15 residues. V lost 1 base, J lost 5 bases, and 4 bases stayed unmatched. The CDR3 DNA reads TGTGCCAGCAGTGAATCTAGCGGGAGTGTTGAGACCCAGTACTTC. This codes for CASSESSGSVETQYF.

The chain employs TRBV24-1 and TRBJ2-3; TRBD2 is a possible D gene (5 bases). Germline V CDR1 and CDR2: KGHDR, SFDVKD. CDR3 size: 12 residues. Trimming removed 4 bases at V and 4 bases at J, with 5 bases between. The CDR3 spells CATSDGADTQYF. The CDR3 bases are TGTGCCACCAGTGACGGGGCAGATACGCAGTATTTT.